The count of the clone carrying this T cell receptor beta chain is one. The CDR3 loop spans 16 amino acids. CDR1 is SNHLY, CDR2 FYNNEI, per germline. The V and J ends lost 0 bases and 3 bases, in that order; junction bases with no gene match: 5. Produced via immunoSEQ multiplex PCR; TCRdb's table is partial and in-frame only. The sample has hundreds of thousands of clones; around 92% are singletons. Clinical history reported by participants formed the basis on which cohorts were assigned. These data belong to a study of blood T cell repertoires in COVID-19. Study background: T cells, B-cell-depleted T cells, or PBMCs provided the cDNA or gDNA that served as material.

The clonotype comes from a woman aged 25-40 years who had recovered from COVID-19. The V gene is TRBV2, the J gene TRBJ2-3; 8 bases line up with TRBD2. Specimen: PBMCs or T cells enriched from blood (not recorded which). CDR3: CASSEAGLEVTDTQYF. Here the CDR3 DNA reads TGTGCCAGCAGTGAAGCGGGACTAGAGGTGACAGATACGCAGTATTTT.